The rows below give T cell receptor beta chains drawn from one sample of a study of tissue T cells after allogeneic stem cell transplantation. Method: immunoSEQ multiplex PCR; TCRdb's copy keeps in-frame clones and lacks some. The table has roughly 9,000 clones, under 80% seen once. The material sequenced was tissue from the stomach, taken at autopsy. The receptors come from a male donor aged 60 or over with lung cancer. Both conserved end residues are part of each CDR3. The D gene is left open where the match is weak. The size field is filled for only some rows; it gives once, few, many or a size class.

clone size	V gene	D gene	J gene	CDR3 DNA	CDR3 protein
few	TRBV5-1	TRBD2	TRBJ2-1	TGCGCCAGCAGCTTGGATGTTAGCGGGGGGAATGAGCAGTTCTTC	CASSLDVSGGNEQFF
-	TRBV6-2/TRBV6-3	-	TRBJ1-5	TGTGCCAGCAGTACTATTGAAGGTAAAGGCCTTAATCAGCCCCAGCATTTT	CASSTIEGKGLNQPQHF
medium-sized	TRBV7-9	TRBD2	TRBJ2-7	TGTGCCAGCAGCCCGACTAGCGGGAGACCATCCTCCTACGAGCAGTACTTC	CASSPTSGRPSSYEQYF
few	TRBV9	TRBD2	TRBJ2-5	TGCCCCCCTCTAGCGGGGGTAGAGACCCAGTACTTC	CPPLAGVETQYF
-	TRBV19	-	TRBJ1-3	TGTGCCAGTAGGCCATCGGCCTCTGGAAACACCATATATTTT	CASRPSASGNTIYF
few	TRBV5-1	TRBD1	TRBJ2-6	TGCGCCAGCAGCCCTGGACAGGCGACCACTGGGGCCAACGTCCTGACTTTC	CASSPGQATTGANVLTF
-	TRBV12-5	TRBD2	TRBJ2-5	TGTGCTAGTGGTTTGCCGAACTTCCTGACTAGCGGGGGGGGAGAGACCCAGTACTTC	CASGLPNFLTSGGGETQYF
-	TRBV24-1	TRBD1	TRBJ2-5	TGTGCCACCAGTGATTCCAGGGGGCGCGGGGAGACCCAGTACTTC	CATSDSRGRGETQYF
few	TRBV9	TRBD1	TRBJ1-6	TGTGCCAGCAGCGCCCGGGACAGCAATTCACCCCTCCACTTT	CASSARDSNSPLHF
-	TRBV28	TRBD1	TRBJ1-4	TGTGCCAGCAGTCCCGCCGGGACAGGGGTTGAAAAACTGTTTTTT	CASSPAGTGVEKLFF
-	TRBV3-1/TRBV3-2	-	TRBJ2-3	TGTGCCAGCAGCCTTACAGGGCCGGATACGCAGTATTTT	CASSLTGPDTQYF
few	TRBV6-5	TRBD1	TRBJ1-1	TGTGCCAGCAGCCCCGCCGGGACAGGGGTCCAAGCTTTCTTT	CASSPAGTGVQAFF
few	TRBV5-4	-	TRBJ1-5	TGTGCCAGCAGCTTGGCGGGGGATCAGCCCCAGCATTTT	CASSLAGDQPQHF
-	TRBV29-1	TRBD1	TRBJ1-2	TGCAGCGTCCAAACAGGGGTTAATATCTATGGCTACACCTTC	CSVQTGVNIYGYTF
-	TRBV9	-	TRBJ1-2	TGTGCCAGCAGCGAGGGAGCCTATGGCTACACCTTC	CASSEGAYGYTF
once	TRBV19	TRBD1	TRBJ2-4	TGTGCCAGTAGGGTACAGGGGGCCGGGAACATTCAGTACTTC	CASRVQGAGNIQYF
-	TRBV18	-	TRBJ2-5	TGTGCCAGCTCACCGACCGTAGAGACCCAGTACTTC	CASSPTVETQYF
-	TRBV19	-	TRBJ2-7	TGTGCCAGTAGCCCCGGGACTTTCGATTCCTACGAGCAGTACTTC	CASSPGTFDSYEQYF
-	TRBV6-5	TRBD1	TRBJ1-4	TGTGCCAGCACGTTGATACAGGGGGGAGGTGAAAAACTGTTTTTT	CASTLIQGGGEKLFF
-	TRBV7-3	TRBD2	TRBJ2-1	TGTGCCAGCAGCAAACTAGCGGGAGGGCCGGGTAATGAGCAGTTCTTC	CASSKLAGGPGNEQFF
-	TRBV5-4	-	TRBJ2-1	TGTGCCAGCAGCCGGACCCCCTACAATGAGCAGTTCTTC	CASSRTPYNEQFF
few	TRBV9	TRBD1	TRBJ1-2	TGTGCCAGCAGCGTAGACGGGGGACAGGGGTATGGCTACACCTTC	CASSVDGGQGYGYTF
-	TRBV7-2	TRBD2	TRBJ2-1	TGTGCCAGCAGCCGTCTAGCGGGGGGTTCCTACAATGAGCAGTTCTTC	CASSRLAGGSYNEQFF
-	TRBV6-2/TRBV6-3	-	TRBJ1-2	TGTGCCAGCAGTCTACCGGCGGGGGACAACTGGTACTATGGCTACACCTTC	CASSLPAGDNWYYGYTF
-	TRBV11-2	-	TRBJ2-7	TGTGCCAGCAGCTTAGATCTAGTCAGCTCCTACGAGCAGTACTTC	CASSLDLVSSYEQYF
-	TRBV9	-	TRBJ2-4	TGTGCCAGCAGCGCCTTTTCGAGCGCTGGTTTAGCCAAAAACATTCAGTACTTC	CASSAFSSAGLAKNIQYF
-	TRBV10-2	-	TRBJ1-4	TGCGCCAGCAGTGAGTCTCCTCGACAGCTGAATGAAAAACTGTTTTTT	CASSESPRQLNEKLFF
once	TRBV7-8	-	TRBJ2-2	TGTGCCAGCAGCTTATTAAGGAACACCGGGGAGCTGTTTTTT	CASSLLRNTGELFF
-	TRBV28	-	TRBJ1-3	TGTGCCAGCAGTACCCCAGCGATCTCTGGAAACACCATATATTTT	CASSTPAISGNTIYF
once	TRBV5-8	-	TRBJ1-1	TGTGCCAGCAGGTATCAGGGTGCGAACACTGAAGCTTTCTTT	CASRYQGANTEAFF
-	TRBV30	TRBD1	TRBJ1-6	TGTGCCTGGACAAGACAGGGGGCTCGCTCACCCCTCCACTTT	CAWTRQGARSPLHF
few	TRBV5-4	-	TRBJ2-3	TGTGCCAGCAGCCCAAGCACAGATACGCAGTATTTT	CASSPSTDTQYF
large	TRBV7-9	-	TRBJ1-2	TGTGCCAGCAGCCTTGGGTCTAATCGGGACTATGGCTACACCTTC	CASSLGSNRDYGYTF
-	TRBV6-1	-	TRBJ2-1	TGTGCCAGCAGTTCCCGTGGTAGCGACAATGAGCAGTTCTTC	CASSSRGSDNEQFF
few	TRBV5-4	-	TRBJ2-3	TGTGCCAGCAGCTTGACCTGGAGTGGCACAGATACGCAGTATTTT	CASSLTWSGTDTQYF
-	TRBV2	-	TRBJ1-6	TGTGCCAGCAGTGGTGGCCACTCCTATAATTCACCCCTCCACTTT	CASSGGHSYNSPLHF
-	TRBV4-1	-	TRBJ2-4	TGCGCCAGCAGCCAAGAGGGCAGGGGGGACAAAAACATTCAGTACTTC	CASSQEGRGDKNIQYF
-	TRBV5-1	-	TRBJ2-3	TGCGCCAGCAGTCGGAGCGGGTATACAGATACGCAGTATTTT	CASSRSGYTDTQYF
-	TRBV10-3	-	TRBJ2-3	TGTGCCATCAGTGAGAGGGCTGACAATAAGGCGCAGTATTTT	CAISERADNKAQYF
-	TRBV28	TRBD1	TRBJ1-6	TGTGCCAGCAGGACTGGGACAGGGAATAATTCACCCCTCCACTTT	CASRTGTGNNSPLHF
-	TRBV19	-	TRBJ2-7	TGTGCCAGTAGTATACAGGGAGAGGACTACGAGCAGTACTTC	CASSIQGEDYEQYF
-	TRBV27	TRBD1	TRBJ1-1	TGTGCCAGCAGAAGACGACAGGGGAACACTGAAGCTTTCTTT	CASRRRQGNTEAFF
-	TRBV5-5	-	TRBJ1-2	TGTGCCAGCAGTCACAACTATGGCTACACCTTC	CASSHNYGYTF
few	TRBV2	TRBD1	TRBJ2-7	TGTGCCAGCAGATATACCGGGACAGGGGATTTCTACGAGCAGTACTTC	CASRYTGTGDFYEQYF
once	TRBV9	-	TRBJ1-6	TGTGCCAGCAGCGTGCAGGGGACCTATAATTCACCCCTCCACTTT	CASSVQGTYNSPLHF
-	TRBV6-5	-	TRBJ2-7	TGTGCCAGCAGTTACTTGTCTGCCTACGAGCAGTACTTC	CASSYLSAYEQYF
large	TRBV6-5	TRBD2	TRBJ2-7	TGTGCCAGCAGTTACTCCGGGACTAGGTCCTACGAGCAGTACTTC	CASSYSGTRSYEQYF
once	TRBV9	-	TRBJ1-2	TGTGCCAGCAGCGGAAGGACAGCTAACTATGGCTACACCTTC	CASSGRTANYGYTF
few	TRBV7-9	TRBD2	TRBJ2-1	TGTGCCAGCAGCTTAGTTCTAGCGGGAGAGGATGAGCAGTTCTTC	CASSLVLAGEDEQFF
-	TRBV6-1	-	TRBJ2-7	TGTGCCAGCAGTGAAGCGGGGGTCCCCGAGCAGTACTTC	CASSEAGVPEQYF
few	TRBV18	TRBD2	TRBJ2-1	TGTGCCAGCTCACCACCGACATTTGGGGGAGGGTACAATGAGCAGTTCTTC	CASSPPTFGGGYNEQFF
-	TRBV5-4	TRBD2	TRBJ2-7	TGTGCCAGCAGCTTGGATTCGGGGGGCGAGCAGTACTTC	CASSLDSGGEQYF
few	TRBV29-1	-	TRBJ1-1	TGCAGCGTTGAGGAATCAGAGAACACTGAAGCTTTCTTT	CSVEESENTEAFF